Listed below are T cell receptor beta chains from one sample, sequenced in a study of regulatory T cells in long-lasting Graves disease. TCRdb redid the calling of the multiplex PCR reads with MiXCR, one entry per CDR3 protein. The sample has a few hundred thousand distinct CDR3 sequences, about 17% seen once. This sample also appeared in a second study, on T cells in Graves' hyperthyroidism and ophthalmopathy.

The sample here was peripheral blood mononuclear cells (PBMCs), taken at new diagnosis, from a patient treated with antithyroid drugs. The source of these receptors is a woman aged 30 to 39 with Graves disease. CDR3s include the opening cysteine and the closing phenylalanine or tryptophan. A D gene is named only where the DNA matches it firmly. Part of the rows lack a size; the others show once, few, many or a class for expanded clones.

>.|TRBJ1-1|TRBV5-1|many
CASRKDGGLNTEAFF
TGTGCCAGCAGAAAGGACGGGGGTTTGAACACTGAAGCTTTCTTT
>.|TRBJ1-1|TRBV7-3|.
CASSLGPIGTEAFF
TGTGCCAGCAGCTTAGGACCAATCGGCACTGAAGCTTTCTTT
>.|TRBJ1-3|TRBV12-5|many
CASGPFPESGGNTIYF
TGTGCTAGTGGCCCCTTCCCGGAGTCAGGGGGAAACACCATATATTTT
>TRBD2|TRBJ2-3|TRBV7-2|many
CASSSEGWRGDTDTQYF
TGTGCCAGCAGCTCTGAAGGCTGGCGGGGGGACACAGATACGCAGTATTTT
>TRBD1|TRBJ2-3|TRBV20-1|many
CSAPTGGRTDTQYF
TGCAGTGCGCCGACAGGGGGACGCACAGATACGCAGTATTTT
>.|TRBJ2-5|TRBV20-1|many
CSARGGTEETQYF
TGCAGTGCTAGAGGGGGGACGGAAGAGACCCAGTACTTC
>TRBD1|TRBJ2-4|TRBV12-3/TRBV12-4|many
CASRDRDRGSIQYF
TGTGCCAGCAGGGACCGGGACAGGGGATCCATTCAGTACTTC
>.|TRBJ2-1|TRBV30|.
CAWVYSMGWFNEQFF
TGTGCCTGGGTATATTCCATGGGCTGGTTTAATGAGCAGTTCTTC
>.|TRBJ1-1|TRBV14|many
CASSQVSGGGEAFF
TGTGCCAGCAGCCAAGTATCTGGGGGGGGTGAAGCTTTCTTT
>.|TRBJ2-1|TRBV5-6|.
CASSFPGPLEGNEQFF
TGTGCCAGCAGCTTCCCGGGGCCCCTGGAAGGCAATGAGCAGTTCTTC
>.|TRBJ2-7|TRBV2|many
CASSRQGPHEQYF
TGTGCCAGCAGCCGGCAGGGGCCCCACGAGCAGTACTTC
>TRBD1|TRBJ2-4|TRBV5-6|many
CASSPGAAGGNIQYF
TGTGCCAGCAGCCCCGGGGCGGCAGGGGGAAACATTCAGTACTTC
>TRBD1|TRBJ2-7|TRBV12-3/TRBV12-4|many
CASSLAGGPYEQYF
TGTGCCAGCAGCTTGGCAGGGGGACCCTACGAGCAGTACTTC
>.|TRBJ2-7|TRBV4-2|many
CASSQANYEQYF
TGTGCCAGCAGCCAAGCTAACTACGAGCAGTACTTC
>.|TRBJ2-5|TRBV11-2|many
CASSQASARETQYF
TGTGCCAGCAGCCAGGCTAGTGCTCGGGAGACCCAGTACTTC
>.|TRBJ2-5|TRBV7-3|many
CASSLGWEETQYF
TGTGCCAGCAGCTTAGGCTGGGAAGAGACCCAGTACTTC
>.|TRBJ2-7|TRBV18|many
CASSLERQSYYEQYF
TGTGCCAGCTCACTTGAGAGACAAAGTTACTACGAGCAGTACTTC
>.|TRBJ1-5|TRBV2|many
CASSERSLSNQPQHF
TGTGCCAGCAGTGAAAGGTCCCTAAGCAATCAGCCCCAGCATTTT
>TRBD1|TRBJ1-2|TRBV6-1|many
CASSVAGQGLTGYTF
TGTGCCAGCAGTGTGGCGGGACAGGGATTGACTGGCTACACCTTC
>.|TRBJ2-1|TRBV18|few
CASSLSRGSSYNEQFF
TGTGCCAGCTCACTCTCGAGGGGGAGCTCCTACAATGAGCAGTTCTTC
>.|TRBJ1-1|TRBV12-3/TRBV12-4|many
CASSWSLNTEAFF
TGTGCCAGCAGTTGGTCCTTGAACACTGAAGCTTTCTTT
>TRBD2|TRBJ2-7|TRBV2|.
CASSGANGRAGDEQYF
TGTGCCAGCAGTGGTGCTAACGGGAGGGCCGGCGACGAGCAGTACTTC
>TRBD1|TRBJ1-2|TRBV2|many
CASMPGTGVSGYTF
TGTGCCAGCATGCCTGGGACAGGGGTTTCCGGCTACACCTTC
>.|TRBJ2-1|TRBV12-3/TRBV12-4|many
CASRTRQVHEQFF
TGTGCCAGCAGAACAAGACAGGTCCATGAGCAGTTCTTC
>.|TRBJ2-1|TRBV7-2|many
CASSQQGGGLAYNEQFF
TGTGCCAGCAGCCAGCAGGGCGGGGGCCTGGCCTACAATGAGCAGTTCTTC
>TRBD1|TRBJ1-1|TRBV20-1|.
CSAPGQGNGEAFF
TGCAGTGCCCCGGGACAGGGGAACGGTGAAGCTTTCTTT
>TRBD2|TRBJ2-1|TRBV20-1|.
CSAYRLAGATYNEQFF
TGCAGTGCCTATCGACTAGCGGGGGCTACCTACAATGAGCAGTTCTTC
>.|TRBJ1-6|TRBV27|many
CASSPPELTSPLHF
TGTGCCAGCAGTCCTCCCGAGTTGACTTCACCCCTCCACTTT
>TRBD2|TRBJ2-7|TRBV13|many
CASSSRAGDSYEQYF
TGTGCCAGCAGCTCGAGGGCGGGGGACTCCTACGAGCAGTACTTC
>.|TRBJ2-3|TRBV27|few
CATGGGLDTQYF
TGTGCCACGGGGGGCGGGTTGGATACGCAGTATTTT
>TRBD2|TRBJ2-1|TRBV12-3/TRBV12-4|many
CASRRLADEQFF
TGTGCCAGCAGGAGACTAGCGGATGAGCAGTTCTTC
>TRBD2|TRBJ2-5|TRBV7-2|many
CASSLLVLWGGGRGETQYF
TGTGCCAGCAGCTTACTCGTTCTCTGGGGCGGGGGTCGGGGAGAGACCCAGTACTTC
>.|TRBJ1-6|TRBV11-2|many
CASGWWGSPLHF
TGTGCCAGCGGTTGGTGGGGTTCACCCCTCCACTTT
>TRBD1|TRBJ1-5|TRBV3-1|many
CASSHRGQGLSSNQPQHF
TGTGCCAGCAGCCATCGGGGACAGGGTTTATCGAGCAATCAGCCCCAGCATTTT
>.|TRBJ1-4|TRBV6-2/TRBV6-3|many
CASSYLTGVNEKLFF
TGTGCCAGCAGTTACCTTACCGGTGTTAATGAAAAACTGTTTTTT
>TRBD1|TRBJ2-3|TRBV19|.
CASRTGQSSTDTQYF
TGTGCCAGTAGGACGGGACAGTCGAGCACAGATACGCAGTATTTT
>TRBD1|TRBJ1-2|TRBV2|.
CAFRWTGRSAGYTF
TGTGCCTTCCGTTGGACAGGGCGCTCTGCTGGCTACACCTTC
>.|TRBJ1-2|TRBV30|.
CAWSVGSGPYGYTF
TGTGCCTGGAGTGTGGGCTCAGGCCCCTATGGCTACACCTTC
>.|TRBJ1-1|TRBV29-1|few
CSVETGRAEAFF
TGCAGCGTTGAAACAGGACGCGCTGAAGCTTTCTTT
>TRBD1|TRBJ1-2|TRBV2|many
CASSGSGGYGYTF
TGTGCCAGCAGTGGGTCAGGGGGCTATGGCTACACCTTC
>.|TRBJ2-2|TRBV25-1|few
CASTGGGELFF
TGTGCCAGCACCGGTGGCGGGGAGCTGTTTTTT
>.|TRBJ1-5|TRBV19|.
CASSMRENQPQHF
TGTGCCAGTAGTATGAGGGAAAATCAGCCCCAGCATTTT
>.|TRBJ1-5|TRBV20-1|many
CSAIPTVNQPQHF
TGCAGTGCTATCCCGACAGTCAATCAGCCCCAGCATTTT
>.|TRBJ2-2|TRBV15|.
CATSRAGPGELFF
TGTGCCACCAGCAGAGCAGGCCCCGGGGAGCTGTTTTTT